The TCR beta chain under discussion was sequenced for a study of shared clonotypes between healthy human individuals. Whole-study results and caveats: Non-shared clonotypes displayed generation probabilities falling below those of clonotypes present in all four donors. The expectation was that sequencing depth would affect clonotype sharing among donors. Clonotype sharing across several donors was observed for around 5% of naive CD4 clonotypes.

The healthy adult donors were HIV-negative and reported no recent acute infections or vaccinations. The sample holds one count of this clone. Its matching antigen is unknown. V lost 5 bases and J lost 7, with 15 bases in between. Per germline, CDR1 LNHDA and CDR2 SQIVND (reference sequence). This CDR3 region has 14 residues. The table came from immunoSEQ multiplex PCR; TCRdb's copy has only in-frame clones and leaves some out. The sample yields 800,000 to 1,200,000 clones, approximately 80% seen once. Sequenced: memory CD4+ T cells from PBMCs. Subset here: CD45RA-negative fraction. The sequence came from a man aged 18-30 years in good health. Some clones in this sample may be carry-over from other donors' samples. The chain employs TRBV19 and TRBJ2-1, with D maybe TRBD1 (5 bases). The CDR3 DNA follows: TGTGCCAGTAGTCGCGGCAGGGAAAGAAATGAGCAGTTCTTC. Protein: CASSRGRERNEQFF.